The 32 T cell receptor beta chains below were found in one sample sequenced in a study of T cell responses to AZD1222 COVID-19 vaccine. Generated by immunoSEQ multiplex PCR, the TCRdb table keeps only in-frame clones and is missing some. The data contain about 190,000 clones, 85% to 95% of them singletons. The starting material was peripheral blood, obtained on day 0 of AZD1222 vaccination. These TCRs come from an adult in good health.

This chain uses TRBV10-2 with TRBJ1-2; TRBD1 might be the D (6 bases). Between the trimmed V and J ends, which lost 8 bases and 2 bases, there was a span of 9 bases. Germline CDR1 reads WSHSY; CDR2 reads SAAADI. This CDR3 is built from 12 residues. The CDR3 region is CASGGLNYGYTF. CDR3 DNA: TGCGCCAGCGGGGGCCTCAACTATGGCTACACCTTC.

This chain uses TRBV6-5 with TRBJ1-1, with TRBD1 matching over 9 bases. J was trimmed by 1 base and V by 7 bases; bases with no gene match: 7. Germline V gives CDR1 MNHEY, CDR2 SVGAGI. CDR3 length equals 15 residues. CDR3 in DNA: TGTGCCAGCAACAAACCGGGACAGGGGAACACTGAAGCTTTCTTT. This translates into CASNKPGQGNTEAFF.

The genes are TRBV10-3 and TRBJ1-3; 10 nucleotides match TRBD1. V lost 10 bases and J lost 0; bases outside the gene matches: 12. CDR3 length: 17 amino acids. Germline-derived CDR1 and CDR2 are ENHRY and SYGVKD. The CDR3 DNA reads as TGTGCCACCAGGGGGGGACAGGGGACGAACTCTGGAAACACCATATATTTT. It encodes CATRGGQGTNSGNTIYF.

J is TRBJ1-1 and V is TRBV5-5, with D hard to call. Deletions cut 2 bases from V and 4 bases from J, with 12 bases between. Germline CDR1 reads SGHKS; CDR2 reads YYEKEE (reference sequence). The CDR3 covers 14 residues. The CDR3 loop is CASSFGLTGTEAFF. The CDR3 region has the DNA TGTGCCAGCAGCTTCGGGTTAACGGGCACTGAAGCTTTCTTT.

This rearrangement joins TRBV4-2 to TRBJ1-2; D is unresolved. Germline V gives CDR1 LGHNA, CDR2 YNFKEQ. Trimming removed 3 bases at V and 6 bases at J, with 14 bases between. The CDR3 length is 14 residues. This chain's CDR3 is CASSHISNANGYTF. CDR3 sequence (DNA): TGTGCCAGCAGCCACATATCCAACGCTAATGGCTACACCTTC.

The CDR3 protein is CASSPPLGQGPVLTDTQYF. CDR3 nucleotide sequence: TGTGCCAGCTCACCACCCCTTGGACAGGGCCCTGTCCTCACAGATACGCAGTATTTT. This sequence joins TRBV18 and TRBJ2-3; 8 bases line up with TRBD1. The germline V gene has CDR1 KGHSH and CDR2 LQKENI. The J segment lost 2 bases and the V segment lost 0 bases, leaving 13 bases of the junction unmatched. This CDR3 is built from 19 residues.

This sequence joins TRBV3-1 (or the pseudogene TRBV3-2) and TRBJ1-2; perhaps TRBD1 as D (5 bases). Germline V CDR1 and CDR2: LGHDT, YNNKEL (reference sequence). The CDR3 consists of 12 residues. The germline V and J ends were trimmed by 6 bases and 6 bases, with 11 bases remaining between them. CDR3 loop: CASRHQGDGYTF. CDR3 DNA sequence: TGTGCCAGCAGACACCAGGGTGATGGCTACACCTTC.

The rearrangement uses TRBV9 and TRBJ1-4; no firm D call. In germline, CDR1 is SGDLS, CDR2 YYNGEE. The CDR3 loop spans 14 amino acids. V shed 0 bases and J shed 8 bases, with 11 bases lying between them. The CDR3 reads CASSVGSKVEKLFF. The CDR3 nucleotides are TGTGCCAGCAGCGTAGGTTCGAAGGTGGAAAAACTGTTTTTT.

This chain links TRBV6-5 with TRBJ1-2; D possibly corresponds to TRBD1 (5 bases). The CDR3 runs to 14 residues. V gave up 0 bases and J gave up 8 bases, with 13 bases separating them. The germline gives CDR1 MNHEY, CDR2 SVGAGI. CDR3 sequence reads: CASSYSPGPSGYTF. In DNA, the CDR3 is TGTGCCAGCAGTTACTCTCCGGGACCGTCCGGCTACACCTTC.

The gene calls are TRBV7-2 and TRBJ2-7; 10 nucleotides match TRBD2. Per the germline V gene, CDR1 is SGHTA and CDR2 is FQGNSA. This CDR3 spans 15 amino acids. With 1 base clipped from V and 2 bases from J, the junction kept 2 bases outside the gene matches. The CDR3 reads CASSLELAGTYEQYF. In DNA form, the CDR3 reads TGTGCCAGCAGCTTAGAACTAGCGGGGACCTACGAGCAGTACTTC.

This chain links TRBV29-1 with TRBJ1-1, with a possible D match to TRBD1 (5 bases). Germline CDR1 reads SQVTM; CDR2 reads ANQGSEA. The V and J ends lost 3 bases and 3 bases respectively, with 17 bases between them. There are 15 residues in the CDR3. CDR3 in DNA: TGCAGCGTTGAGACAGAACAGGATCGGGACACTGAAGCTTTCTTT. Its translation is CSVETEQDRDTEAFF.

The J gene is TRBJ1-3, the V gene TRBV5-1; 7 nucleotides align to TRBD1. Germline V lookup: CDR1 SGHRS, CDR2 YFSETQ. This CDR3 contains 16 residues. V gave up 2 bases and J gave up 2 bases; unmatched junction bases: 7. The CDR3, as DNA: TGCGCCAGCAGCTTTGACGCCGGGACAGCTGGAAACACCATATATTTT. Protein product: CASSFDAGTAGNTIYF. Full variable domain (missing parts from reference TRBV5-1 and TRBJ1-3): KAGVTQTPRYLIKTRGQQVTLSCSPISGHRSVSWYQQTPGQGLQFLFEYFSETQRNKGNFPGRFSGRQFSNSRSEMNVSTLELGDSALYLCASSFDAGTAGNTIYFGEGSWLTVV.

CDR3 region: CASSLKGRGPDEQYF. CDR3 sequence (DNA): TGTGCCAGCAGTTTAAAGGGGAGGGGTCCGGACGAGCAGTACTTC. The chain employs TRBV27 and TRBJ2-7; the match to TRBD2 covers 7 bases. Germline V gives CDR1 MNHEY, CDR2 SMNVEV (reference sequence). The CDR3 sequence is 15 residues long. V was clipped by 2 bases and J by 5 bases; unmatched bases: 9.

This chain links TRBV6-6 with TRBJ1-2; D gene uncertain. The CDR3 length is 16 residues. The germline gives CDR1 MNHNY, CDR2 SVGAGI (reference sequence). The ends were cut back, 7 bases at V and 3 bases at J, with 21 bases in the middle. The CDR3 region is CASTPFELPGDYGYTF. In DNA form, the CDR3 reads TGTGCCAGCACCCCCTTTGAATTACCCGGGGACTATGGCTACACCTTC.

The CDR3 DNA reads as TGTGCCAGCAGCTTAGCGGGGGTTAAAAAGATGAACACTGAAGCTTTCTTT. Protein sequence: CASSLAGVKKMNTEAFF. The chain employs TRBV11-2 and TRBJ1-1; D perhaps matches TRBD1 (5 bases). V lost 1 base to trimming and J lost 0 bases, with 15 bases between them. This CDR3 has 17 amino acids. Germline V gene lookup returns CDR1 SGHAT and CDR2 FQNNGV.

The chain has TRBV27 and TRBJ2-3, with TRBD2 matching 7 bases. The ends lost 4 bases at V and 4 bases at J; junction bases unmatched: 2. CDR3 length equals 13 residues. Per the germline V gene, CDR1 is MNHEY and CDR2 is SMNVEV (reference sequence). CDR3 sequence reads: CASSSGGPDTQYF. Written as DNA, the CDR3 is TGTGCCAGCAGTTCGGGAGGTCCAGATACGCAGTATTTT.

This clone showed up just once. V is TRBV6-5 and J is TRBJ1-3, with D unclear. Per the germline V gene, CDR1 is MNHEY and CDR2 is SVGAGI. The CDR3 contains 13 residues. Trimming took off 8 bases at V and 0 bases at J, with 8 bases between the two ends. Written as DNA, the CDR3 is TGTGCCAGCTCGTTTGGCTCTGGAAACACCATATATTTT. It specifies CASSFGSGNTIYF.

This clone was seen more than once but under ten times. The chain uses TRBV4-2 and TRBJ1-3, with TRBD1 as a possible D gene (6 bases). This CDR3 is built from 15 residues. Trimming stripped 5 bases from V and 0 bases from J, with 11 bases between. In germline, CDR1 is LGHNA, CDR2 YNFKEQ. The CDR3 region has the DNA TGTGCCAGCAGCTGGGACACCAGCTCTGGAAACACCATATATTTT. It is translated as CASSWDTSSGNTIYF.

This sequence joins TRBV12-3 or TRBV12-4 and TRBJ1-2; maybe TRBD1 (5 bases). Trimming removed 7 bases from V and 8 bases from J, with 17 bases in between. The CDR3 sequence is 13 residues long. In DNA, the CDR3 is TGTGCCAGCACCTTAGGGGCAGTTAAAGGCTACACCTTC. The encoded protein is CASTLGAVKGYTF.

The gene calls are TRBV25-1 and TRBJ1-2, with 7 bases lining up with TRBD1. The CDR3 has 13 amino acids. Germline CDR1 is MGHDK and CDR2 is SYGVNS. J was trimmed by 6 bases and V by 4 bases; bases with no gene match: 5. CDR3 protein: CASSVQGGNGYTF. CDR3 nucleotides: TGTGCCAGCAGTGTGCAGGGGGGGAATGGCTACACCTTC.

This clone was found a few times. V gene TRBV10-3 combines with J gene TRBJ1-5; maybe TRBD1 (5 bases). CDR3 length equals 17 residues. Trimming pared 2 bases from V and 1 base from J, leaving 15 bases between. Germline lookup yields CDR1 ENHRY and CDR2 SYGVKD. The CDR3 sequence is CAISEGQGGGSNQPQHF. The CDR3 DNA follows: TGTGCCATCAGTGAGGGGCAGGGTGGAGGAAGCAATCAGCCCCAGCATTTT.

For the CDR3, the DNA is TGTGCCAGTAGTCCCGGGACAGTCTACTCTGGAAACACCATATATTTT. As protein: CASSPGTVYSGNTIYF. This rearrangement joins TRBV19 to TRBJ1-3; 7 nucleotides align to TRBD1. V shed 5 bases, J shed 0 bases, and the junction held 7 bases outside the gene matches. CDR3 length: 16 residues. Germline CDR1 is LNHDA and CDR2 is SQIVND (reference sequence). The full variable domain, in which reference TRBV19 and TRBJ1-3 provide the parts outside the CDR3, is DGGITQSPKYLFRKEGQNVTLSCEQNLNHDAMYWYRQDPGQGLRLIYYSQIVNDFQKGDIAEGYSVSREKKESFPLTVTSAQKNPTAFYLCASSPGTVYSGNTIYFGEGSWLTVV.

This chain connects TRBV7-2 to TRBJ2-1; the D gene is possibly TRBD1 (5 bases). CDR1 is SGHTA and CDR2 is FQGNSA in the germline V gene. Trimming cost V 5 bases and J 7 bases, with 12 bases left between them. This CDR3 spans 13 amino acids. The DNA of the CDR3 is TGTGCCAGCAGCCTTCAGGGTGAAAATGAGCAGTTCTTC. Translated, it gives CASSLQGENEQFF.

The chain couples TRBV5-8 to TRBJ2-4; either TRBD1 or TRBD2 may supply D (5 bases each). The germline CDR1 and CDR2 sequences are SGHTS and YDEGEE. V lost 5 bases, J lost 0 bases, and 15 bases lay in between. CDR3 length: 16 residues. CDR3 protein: CASSTGTVLAKNIQYF. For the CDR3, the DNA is TGTGCCAGCAGTACCGGGACGGTACTAGCCAAAAACATTCAGTACTTC.

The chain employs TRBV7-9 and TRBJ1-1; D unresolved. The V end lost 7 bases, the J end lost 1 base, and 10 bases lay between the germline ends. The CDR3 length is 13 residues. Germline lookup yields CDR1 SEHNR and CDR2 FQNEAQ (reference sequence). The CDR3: CASMAITNTEAFF. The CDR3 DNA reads TGTGCCAGCATGGCCATAACGAACACTGAAGCTTTCTTT.

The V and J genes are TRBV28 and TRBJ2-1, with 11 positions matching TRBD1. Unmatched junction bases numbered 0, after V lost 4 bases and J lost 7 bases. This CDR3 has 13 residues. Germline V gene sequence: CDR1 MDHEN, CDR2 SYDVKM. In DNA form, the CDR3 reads TGTGCCAGCAGTTGGGACAGGGGGAATGAGCAGTTCTTC. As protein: CASSWDRGNEQFF.

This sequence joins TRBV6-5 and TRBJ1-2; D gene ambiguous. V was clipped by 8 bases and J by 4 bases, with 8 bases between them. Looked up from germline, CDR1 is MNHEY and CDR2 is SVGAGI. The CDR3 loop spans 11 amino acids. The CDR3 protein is CASYRGYGYTF. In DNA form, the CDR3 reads TGTGCCAGCTACAGAGGCTATGGCTACACCTTC.

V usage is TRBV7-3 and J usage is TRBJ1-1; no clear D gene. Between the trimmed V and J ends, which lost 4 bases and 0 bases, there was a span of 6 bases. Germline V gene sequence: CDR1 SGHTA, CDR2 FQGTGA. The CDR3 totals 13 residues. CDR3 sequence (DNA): TGTGCCAGCAGCTCGCAGATGAACACTGAAGCTTTCTTT. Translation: CASSSQMNTEAFF.

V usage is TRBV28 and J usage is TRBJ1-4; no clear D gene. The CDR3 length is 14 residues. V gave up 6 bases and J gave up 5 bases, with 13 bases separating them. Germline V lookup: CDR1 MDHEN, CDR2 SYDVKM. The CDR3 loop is CASSPWTPNEKLFF. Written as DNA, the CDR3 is TGTGCCAGCAGCCCTTGGACTCCAAATGAAAAACTGTTTTTT.

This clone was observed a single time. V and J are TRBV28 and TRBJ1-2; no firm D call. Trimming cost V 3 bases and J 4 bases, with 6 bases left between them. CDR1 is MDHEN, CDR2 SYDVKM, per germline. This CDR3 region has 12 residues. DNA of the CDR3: TGTGCCAGCAGTTTGCCAATCTATGGCTACACCTTC. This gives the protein CASSLPIYGYTF.

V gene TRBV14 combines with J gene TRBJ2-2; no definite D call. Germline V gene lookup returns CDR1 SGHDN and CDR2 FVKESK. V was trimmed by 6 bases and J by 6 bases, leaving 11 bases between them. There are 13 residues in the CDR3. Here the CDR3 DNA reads TGTGCCAGCAGAATTGCTGGGTCCGGGGAGCTGTTTTTT. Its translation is CASRIAGSGELFF.

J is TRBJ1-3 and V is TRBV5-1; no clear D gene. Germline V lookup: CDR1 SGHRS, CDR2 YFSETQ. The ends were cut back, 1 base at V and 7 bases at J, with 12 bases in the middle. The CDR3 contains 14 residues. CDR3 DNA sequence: TGCGCCAGCAGCTTGTCCTCTTTAGGCAACACCATATATTTT. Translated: CASSLSSLGNTIYF.